The rows below give T cell receptor beta chains drawn from one sample of a study of radiation and T cells in renal cell carcinoma. Produced via immunoSEQ multiplex PCR; TCRdb's table is partial and in-frame only. The sample shows around 99,000 clones, roughly 84% of them seen only once. The sample consisted of blood, taken from a patient whose treatment included radiotherapy and nephrectomy. These receptors were taken from a man in his 60s with renal cell carcinoma. CDR3s include the opening cysteine and the closing phenylalanine or tryptophan. A D gene is named only where the DNA matches it firmly. The size field is filled for only some rows; it gives once, few, many or a size class.

d_call	v_call	j_call	clone_size	cdr3_aa	cdr3_nt
NA	TRBV5-1	TRBJ1-1	NA	CASSLVREGTEAFF	TGCGCCAGCAGCTTGGTCAGGGAGGGCACTGAAGCTTTCTTT
NA	TRBV30	TRBJ2-7	NA	CAWSVLDSYEQYF	TGTGCCTGGAGTGTATTGGACAGCTACGAGCAGTACTTC
TRBD1	TRBV18	TRBJ1-5	NA	CASSPETGGADQPQHF	TGTGCCAGCTCACCAGAGACAGGGGGCGCAGATCAGCCCCAGCATTTT
NA	TRBV5-5	TRBJ1-5	NA	CASSLGARPGDQPQHF	TGTGCCAGCAGCCTAGGAGCCCGGCCGGGGGATCAGCCCCAGCATTTT
TRBD1	TRBV18	TRBJ2-5	NA	CASSPPDRGKRETQYF	TGTGCCAGCTCACCTCCCGACAGGGGAAAGAGAGAGACCCAGTACTTC
NA	TRBV6-5	TRBJ1-2	NA	CASSSSDRVTTF	TGTGCCAGCAGTTCCTCGGACAGAGTGACCACCTTC
NA	TRBV4-2	TRBJ2-5	NA	CASSPGSKVQETQYF	TGTGCCAGCAGCCCAGGAAGTAAGGTCCAAGAGACCCAGTACTTC
TRBD1	TRBV4-3	TRBJ2-7	NA	CASSQAGTGPYEQYF	TGCGCCAGCAGCCAAGCCGGGACAGGGCCGTACGAGCAGTACTTC
NA	TRBV7-8	TRBJ2-3	NA	CASIPRGTDTQYF	TGTGCCAGCATCCCGAGGGGTACAGATACGCAGTATTTT
TRBD2	TRBV4-2	TRBJ2-1	NA	CASSQQSGLAGNNEQFF	TGTGCCAGCAGCCAGCAGTCTGGGCTAGCGGGTAACAATGAGCAGTTCTTC
NA	TRBV2	TRBJ2-3	NA	CASSEEAGGTDTQYF	TGTGCCAGCAGTGAAGAGGCAGGGGGCACAGATACGCAGTATTTT
NA	TRBV9	TRBJ2-3	NA	CASSVLGGGRDTQYF	TGTGCCAGCAGCGTCCTAGGAGGGGGCAGGGATACGCAGTATTTT
NA	TRBV11-2	TRBJ2-7	NA	CASSAGTSEQYF	TGTGCCAGCAGCGCCGGGACTTCCGAGCAGTACTTC
TRBD1	TRBV2	TRBJ2-7	NA	CASSERTGITYEQYF	TGTGCCAGCAGTGAAAGGACAGGGATCACCTACGAGCAGTACTTC
TRBD2	TRBV7-2	TRBJ2-7	NA	CASSQFGVASGYEQYF	TGTGCCAGCAGTCAGTTCGGGGTCGCTAGCGGCTACGAGCAGTACTTC
NA	TRBV5-5	TRBJ2-3	few	CASSLAGRTQYF	TGTGCCAGCAGCTTGGCCGGTAGGACGCAGTATTTT
NA	TRBV11-2	TRBJ2-5	NA	CASSLATGGAGETQYF	TGTGCCAGCAGCTTAGCTACGGGGGGCGCAGGAGAGACCCAGTACTTC
TRBD1	TRBV7-2	TRBJ1-5	NA	CASSLGRTDQGGPQHF	TGTGCCAGCAGCCTCGGCAGGACAGATCAGGGGGGGCCCCAGCATTTT
NA	TRBV13	TRBJ2-3	NA	CASSLGLADTQYF	TGTGCCAGCAGCTTAGGGCTGGCAGATACGCAGTATTTT
TRBD1	TRBV27	TRBJ2-5	NA	CASSLYGQGLGETQYF	TGTGCCAGCAGTTTATACGGACAGGGGCTGGGGGAGACCCAGTACTTC
NA	TRBV7-8	TRBJ1-5	NA	CASSSTAFSNQPQHF	TGTGCCAGCAGCTCCACGGCTTTTAGCAATCAGCCCCAGCATTTT
NA	TRBV7-2	TRBJ1-5	NA	CASSLDRIESNQPQHF	TGTGCCAGCAGCTTAGACAGGATAGAGAGCAATCAGCCCCAGCATTTT